These 27 T cell receptor beta chains came from one sample sequenced in a study of beta chain features in type 1 diabetes. Expressed TCRB transcripts were sequenced, since all the RNA that had been isolated was reverse transcribed. Produced via immunoSEQ multiplex PCR; TCRdb's table is partial and in-frame only. Found here are approximately 150,000 clones, approximately 9.1% of them singletons; the top ten hold about 2.5%. The sequenced sample consisted of central memory CD4+ T cells from blood. The receptors stem from a woman between 18 and 30 years old in good health.

The rearrangement links TRBV7-8 to TRBJ2-3, with 14 bases matching TRBD2. Germline CDR1 is SGHVS and CDR2 is FQNEAQ. V dropped 1 base and J dropped 5; count of bases not matched to a gene: 8. The CDR3 consists of 18 residues. CDR3 coding DNA: TGTGCCAGCAGCTTAGTTTCGACTAGCGGGGGGGCCAGAGATACGCAGTATTTT. Its translation is CASSLVSTSGGARDTQYF.

In this sample, this clone turned up a few times. V gene TRBV9 combines with J gene TRBJ1-1, with 11 positions matching TRBD1. CDR1 and CDR2 from the germline V gene are SGDLS and YYNGEE. The CDR3 is made up of 15 amino acids. Germline trimming cut 4 bases from V and 3 bases from J; bases unmatched to any gene: 5. CDR3 amino acids: CASSFGTGGDTEAFF. The CDR3 DNA sequence: TGTGCCAGCAGCTTCGGGACAGGGGGTGACACTGAAGCTTTCTTT. Variable domain in full (rest from reference TRBV9 and TRBJ1-1): DSGVTQTPKHLITATGQRVTLRCSPRSGDLSVYWYQQSLDQGLQFLIQYYNGEERAKGNILERFSAQQFPDLHSELNLSSLELGDSALYFCASSFGTGGDTEAFFGQGTRLTVV.

V and J are TRBV5-4 and TRBJ1-2, with no clear D. V lost 0 bases and J lost 8, with 14 bases in between. The CDR3 is 14 amino acids. Germline V lookup: CDR1 SGHNT, CDR2 YYREEE (reference sequence). The CDR3 DNA reads as TGTGCCAGCAGCTTGGATCGGGGAACCAAGGGCTACACCTTC. Translating gives CASSLDRGTKGYTF. Supplemented by reference TRBV5-4 and TRBJ1-2, the full variable domain reads ETGVTQSPTHLIKTRGQQVTLRCSSQSGHNTVSWYQQALGQGPQFIFQYYREEENGRGNFPPRFSGLQFPNYSSELNVNALELDDSALYLCASSLDRGTKGYTFGSGTRLTVV.

The chain combines TRBV4-3 with TRBJ2-7, with a possible D match to TRBD2 (7 bases). The V and J ends lost 4 bases and 2 bases respectively, with 12 bases between them. This CDR3 has 14 amino acids. Germline V gene lookup returns CDR1 LGHNA and CDR2 YSLEER. The CDR3 DNA reads TGCGCCAGCAGCCCGGGGGGACACGCCTACGAGCAGTACTTC. Its protein is CASSPGGHAYEQYF.

This clone was seen a few times. The chain links TRBV7-2 to TRBJ1-2, with a possible D match to TRBD1 (6 bases). With 1 base removed from V and 7 bases from J, the gap between germline ends came to 16 bases. The CDR3 is 15 amino acids. Germline CDR1 SGHTA, CDR2 FQGNSA. The CDR3 DNA sequence: TGTGCCAGCAGCTTAGGGACAGCCTTTCAGGCTGGCTACACCTTC. Its protein is CASSLGTAFQAGYTF.

The V and J genes are TRBV11-3 and TRBJ2-1; D is perhaps TRBD2 (6 bases). CDR3 length equals 15 residues. V lost 5 bases, J lost 4 bases, and 15 bases lay in between. The germline V gene encodes CDR1 SGHNT and CDR2 YENEEA. The chain's CDR3 is CASSLVAGTYNEQFF. DNA of the CDR3: TGTGCCAGCAGCCTCGTGGCGGGAACATACAATGAGCAGTTCTTC.

In this sample, this clone turned up many times. The J gene is TRBJ1-3, the V gene TRBV27, with D tentatively TRBD1 (6 bases). The V and J ends lost 3 bases and 0 bases respectively, with 6 bases between them. The CDR3 loop spans 14 amino acids. CDR1 and CDR2 (germline): MNHEY, SMNVEV (reference sequence). Written as DNA, the CDR3 is TGTGCCAGCAGTTTCAGGGGCTCTGGAAACACCATATATTTT. Residues: CASSFRGSGNTIYF.

This clone was counted a few times. The rearrangement joins TRBV5-6 to TRBJ2-3; D is possibly TRBD2 (6 bases). This CDR3 region has 13 residues. Germline loops: CDR1 SGHDT, CDR2 YYEEEE. V dropped 5 bases and J dropped 7 bases, with 14 bases sitting between them. DNA for the CDR3: TGTGCCAGCAGGACACCGACTAGTCATACGCAGTATTTT. Protein: CASRTPTSHTQYF.

The rearrangement uses TRBV11-2 and TRBJ1-5; 7 bases fit TRBD1. Germline V lookup: CDR1 SGHAT, CDR2 FQNNGV. The CDR3 loop spans 13 amino acids. V was clipped by 5 bases and J by 4 bases; unmatched bases: 2. The CDR3 DNA follows: TGTGCCAGCAGCCGGGACAGTAATCAGCCCCAGCATTTT. It yields the protein CASSRDSNQPQHF.

This chain connects TRBV13 to TRBJ2-5, with D possibly being TRBD1 (7 bases). The CDR3 is 14 amino acids. The V end lost 4 bases, the J end lost 7 bases, and 16 bases lay between the germline ends. Germline V gene sequence: CDR1 PRHDT, CDR2 FYEKMQ (reference sequence). This chain's CDR3 is CASSSRQGGGTQYF. The CDR3 coding sequence is TGTGCCAGCAGCTCCCGACAGGGAGGAGGGACCCAGTACTTC.

This chain joins TRBV19 and TRBJ2-7, with 7 bases matching TRBD1. The V gene's germline CDR1 is LNHDA and CDR2 SQIVND (reference sequence). The trim removed 1 base at V and 4 bases at J, leaving 7 bases unmatched. This CDR3 has 15 residues. The CDR3 DNA sequence: TGTGCCAGTAGTATAGGTAAGGGGGCCTCTTACGAGCAGTACTTC. Amino acid sequence: CASSIGKGASYEQYF.

This clone was detected a few times. This chain's CDR3 is CASSSQGAGVSPLHF. CDR3 nucleotides: TGTGCCAGCAGCTCCCAGGGGGCCGGGGTTTCACCCCTCCACTTT. The chain combines TRBV7-6 with TRBJ1-6; 8 nucleotides agree with TRBD1. The CDR3 length is 15 residues. V trimming: 4 bases; J trimming: 9 bases; junction bases outside the gene matches: 8. Germline loops: CDR1 SGHVS, CDR2 FNYEAQ.

This clone was observed a handful of times. The chain combines TRBV7-8 with TRBJ1-2; D remains ambiguous. CDR3 length: 15 residues. V was pared by 5 bases and J by 7 bases, with 20 bases between. The germline CDR1 and CDR2 sequences are SGHVS and FQNEAQ. This CDR3 reads CASSPGPEDGVGYTF. CDR3 coding DNA: TGTGCCAGCAGCCCTGGACCGGAGGATGGTGTTGGCTACACCTTC.

The chain recombines TRBV5-1 with TRBJ2-5, with D possibly TRBD1 on 5 matching bases. The CDR3 extends over 13 amino acids. In germline, CDR1 is SGHRS, CDR2 YFSETQ. Trimming took 4 bases from V and 5 from J, leaving 12 bases between them. The DNA for the CDR3 is TGCGCCAGCAGCCCCAGGGTAAGGGAGACCCAGTACTTC. This sequence encodes CASSPRVRETQYF.

Only a few counts were recorded for this clone. J is TRBJ1-6 and V is TRBV2; 7 bases are a match to TRBD1. Looked up from germline, CDR1 is SNHLY and CDR2 is FYNNEI. The CDR3 length is 15 residues. V trimming: 2 bases; J trimming: 6 bases; junction bases outside the gene matches: 4. In DNA form, the CDR3 reads TGTGCCAGCAGTGAACAGGGGGGCGGTAATTCACCCCTCCACTTT. Its protein is CASSEQGGGNSPLHF.

This clone was counted only a few times. This chain links TRBV19 with TRBJ2-7; tentative D call: TRBD1 (5 bases). The germline V gene encodes CDR1 LNHDA and CDR2 SQIVND (reference sequence). The V end was cut by 10 bases, the J end by 1 base, with 14 bases between. The CDR3 runs to 13 residues. CDR3 DNA sequence: TGTGCCACCCTTGGGGCGGCATCCTACGAGCAGTACTTC. Encoded protein: CATLGAASYEQYF.

The chain combines TRBV10-3 with TRBJ1-4; D unresolved. Germline CDR1 reads ENHRY; CDR2 reads SYGVKD. The germline V and J ends were trimmed by 0 bases and 6 bases, with 5 bases remaining between them. This CDR3 region has 13 residues. CDR3 DNA: TGTGCCATCAGTGAGTCCCGCGATGAAAAACTGTTTTTT. Amino acids: CAISESRDEKLFF.

This clone was detected only a few times. J is TRBJ2-1 and V is TRBV1; TRBD2 was called by the table and not checked on the DNA. TRBV1 is a known pseudogene. The CDR3 is 17 residues long. CDR3 region: CTSSQDPWTSGGNEQFF. The CDR3 region has the DNA TGCACCAGCAGCCAAGATCCTTGGACTAGCGGGGGCAATGAGCAGTTCTTC.

This clone was picked up a small number of times. This chain joins TRBV11-3 and TRBJ1-1; D not certain. Trimming removed 4 bases from V and 0 bases from J, with 18 bases in between. CDR3 length: 17 amino acids. CDR1 and CDR2 (germline): SGHNT, YENEEA. The CDR3 here is CASSSSGYGLVNTEAFF. The DNA for the CDR3 is TGTGCCAGCAGCTCATCGGGTTATGGACTAGTGAACACTGAAGCTTTCTTT.

This clone turned up a few times. The rearrangement joins TRBV9 to TRBJ1-1; D unclear. This CDR3 is 14 amino acids long. Germline V gene sequence: CDR1 SGDLS, CDR2 YYNGEE. V lost 0 bases, J lost 2 bases, and 8 bases lay in between. The CDR3 loop is CASSVAPGNTEAFF. The CDR3 nucleotides read TGTGCCAGCAGCGTAGCACCCGGTAACACTGAAGCTTTCTTT.

V gene TRBV11-1 combines with J gene TRBJ2-7; 10 bases are shared with TRBD2. The J segment lost 6 bases and the V segment lost 0 bases, leaving 2 bases of the junction unmatched. This CDR3 is 14 amino acids long. Germline assignment: CDR1 SGHAT and CDR2 FQDESV (reference sequence). CDR3 amino acids: CASSLALAGSEQYF. CDR3 sequence (DNA): TGTGCCAGCAGCTTAGCACTAGCGGGATCCGAGCAGTACTTC. The full variable domain, in which reference TRBV11-1 and TRBJ2-7 provide the parts outside the CDR3, is EAEVAQSPRYKITEKSQAVAFWCDPISGHATLYWYRQILGQGPELLVQFQDESVVDDSQLPKDRFSAERLKGVDSTLKIQPAELGDSAMYLCASSLALAGSEQYFGPGTRLTVT.

The table lists this clone with many counts. CDR3 loop: CASSDPGGDGYTF. The CDR3 DNA is TGTGCCAGCAGTGATCCAGGGGGCGACGGCTACACCTTC. This chain connects TRBV2 to TRBJ1-2; TRBD1 aligns across 8 bases. This CDR3 contains 13 residues. Germline V gene data show CDR1 as SNHLY and CDR2 as FYNNEI. V dropped 3 bases and J dropped 8; count of bases not matched to a gene: 5.

The genes are TRBV9 and TRBJ2-3; 12 nucleotides align to TRBD1. Unmatched junction bases numbered 7, after V lost 3 bases and J lost 5 bases. The V gene's germline CDR1 is SGDLS and CDR2 YYNGEE. This CDR3 region has 16 residues. CDR3 loop: CASSAGGDRGQDTQYF. The DNA for the CDR3 is TGTGCCAGCAGCGCCGGGGGGGACAGGGGGCAAGATACGCAGTATTTT.

The chain links TRBV5-4 to TRBJ1-2; 9 nucleotides align to TRBD1. From germline, CDR1 is SGHNT and CDR2 YYREEE (reference sequence). V lost 3 bases, J lost 4 bases, and 10 bases stayed unmatched. The CDR3 spans 16 residues. CDR3 DNA: TGTGCCAGCAGCTCAGGGACAGGGCGGGGAAGCTATGGCTACACCTTC. Amino acid sequence: CASSSGTGRGSYGYTF.

V gene TRBV5-4 combines with J gene TRBJ2-1, with 11 positions matching TRBD2. V shed 6 bases and J 8 bases; nucleotides not matched to a gene: 7. Germline V gene sequence: CDR1 SGHNT, CDR2 YYREEE (reference sequence). The CDR3 runs to 14 residues. CDR3 residues: CASTKTSGKDEQFF. Written as DNA, the CDR3 is TGTGCCAGCACTAAGACTAGCGGGAAGGATGAGCAGTTCTTC.

This clone has only a few counts. The rearrangement links TRBV9 to TRBJ2-2; 7 positions match TRBD1. This CDR3 has 15 residues. Trimming cost V 4 bases and J 1 base; bases outside gene matches: 4. Germline CDR1 is SGDLS and CDR2 is YYNGEE. In DNA, the CDR3 is TGTGCCAGCAGCCTCGGGACAGTGAACACCGGGGAGCTGTTTTTT. Its protein product is CASSLGTVNTGELFF.

This clone was seen more than once but under ten times. V and J are TRBV18 and TRBJ2-7; D gene ambiguous. Per the germline V gene, CDR1 is KGHSH and CDR2 is LQKENI. Trimming stripped 4 bases from V and 6 bases from J, with 28 bases between. The CDR3 runs 18 residues. In DNA form, the CDR3 reads TGTGCCAGCTCACTGCGATCACCACGATCCTCGGGTTTCGTCGAGCAGTACTTC. Protein product: CASSLRSPRSSGFVEQYF.